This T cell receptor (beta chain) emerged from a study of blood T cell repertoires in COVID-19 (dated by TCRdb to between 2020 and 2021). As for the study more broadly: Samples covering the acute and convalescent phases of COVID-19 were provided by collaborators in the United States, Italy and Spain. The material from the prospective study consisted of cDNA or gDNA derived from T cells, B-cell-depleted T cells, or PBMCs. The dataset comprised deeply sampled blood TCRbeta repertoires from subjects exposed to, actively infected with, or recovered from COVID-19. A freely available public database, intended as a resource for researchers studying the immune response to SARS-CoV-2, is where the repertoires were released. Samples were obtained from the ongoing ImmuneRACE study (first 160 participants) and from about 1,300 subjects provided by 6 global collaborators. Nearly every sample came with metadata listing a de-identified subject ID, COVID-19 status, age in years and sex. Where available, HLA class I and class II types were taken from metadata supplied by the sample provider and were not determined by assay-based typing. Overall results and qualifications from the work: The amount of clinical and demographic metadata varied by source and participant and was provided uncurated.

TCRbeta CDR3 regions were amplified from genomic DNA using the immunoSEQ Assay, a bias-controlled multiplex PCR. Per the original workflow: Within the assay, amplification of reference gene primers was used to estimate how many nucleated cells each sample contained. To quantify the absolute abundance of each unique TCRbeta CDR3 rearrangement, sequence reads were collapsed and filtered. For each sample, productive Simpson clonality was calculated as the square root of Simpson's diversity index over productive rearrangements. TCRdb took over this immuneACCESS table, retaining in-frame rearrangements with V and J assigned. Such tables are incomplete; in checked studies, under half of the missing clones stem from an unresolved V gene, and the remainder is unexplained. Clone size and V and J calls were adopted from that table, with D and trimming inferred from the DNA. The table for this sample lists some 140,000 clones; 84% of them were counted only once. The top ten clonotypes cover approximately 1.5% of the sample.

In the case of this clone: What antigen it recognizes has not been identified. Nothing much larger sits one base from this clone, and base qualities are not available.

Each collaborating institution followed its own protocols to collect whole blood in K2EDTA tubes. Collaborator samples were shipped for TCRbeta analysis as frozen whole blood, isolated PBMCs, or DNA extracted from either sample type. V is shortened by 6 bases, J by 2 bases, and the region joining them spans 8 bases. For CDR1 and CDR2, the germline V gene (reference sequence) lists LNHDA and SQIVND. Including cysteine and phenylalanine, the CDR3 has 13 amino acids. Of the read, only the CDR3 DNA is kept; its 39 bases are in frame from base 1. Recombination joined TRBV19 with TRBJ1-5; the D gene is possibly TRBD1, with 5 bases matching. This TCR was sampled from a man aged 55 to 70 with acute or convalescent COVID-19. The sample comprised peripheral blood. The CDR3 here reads CASRETGNQPQHF. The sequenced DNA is TGTGCCAGTAGGGAGACAGGCAATCAGCCCCAGCATTTT.